The 3 T cell receptor beta chains below all came from one sample that was sequenced in a study of control samples from healthy donors and cancer patients. This table comes from immunoSEQ multiplex PCR, and its TCRdb copy is limited to in-frame clones, with some not included. The data contain approximately 70,000 clones, roughly 90% of them singletons. Sequencing was performed on PBMCs. Receptor source: a man aged 55-75 years with colorectal cancer.

This clone came up once. Other DNA sequences in the sample encode the same CDR3. The chain links TRBV6-2 or TRBV6-3 to TRBJ2-7; D is ambiguous. Germline assignment: CDR1 MNHEY and CDR2 SVGEGT. The CDR3 covers 11 residues. V was clipped by 6 bases and J by 4 bases, with 7 bases between them. CDR3 coding DNA: TGTGCCAGCAGCCCCTTATACGAGCAGTACTTC. Translated: CASSPLYEQYF.

The chain couples TRBV23-1 to TRBJ2-7; TRBD1 aligns across 9 bases. TRBV23-1 is classed as an ORF, of uncertain function. J was trimmed by 3 bases and V by 10 bases; bases with no gene match: 7. The CDR3 sequence is 13 residues long. CDR3 sequence: CATLPGQGYEQYF. The CDR3 nucleotides are TGCGCCACCCTTCCGGGACAGGGCTACGAGCAGTACTTC.

This clone was counted a single time. V usage is TRBV5-1 and J usage is TRBJ2-7, with 9 bases identical to TRBD2. The length of the CDR3 is 16 residues. Trimming took 0 bases from V and 2 from J; bases not matched to a gene: 6. The germline CDR1 and CDR2 sequences are SGHRS and YFSETQ. The CDR3 region is CASSLARGGATYEQYF. The CDR3 DNA reads TGCGCCAGCAGCTTGGCCCGCGGGGGGGCTACCTACGAGCAGTACTTC.